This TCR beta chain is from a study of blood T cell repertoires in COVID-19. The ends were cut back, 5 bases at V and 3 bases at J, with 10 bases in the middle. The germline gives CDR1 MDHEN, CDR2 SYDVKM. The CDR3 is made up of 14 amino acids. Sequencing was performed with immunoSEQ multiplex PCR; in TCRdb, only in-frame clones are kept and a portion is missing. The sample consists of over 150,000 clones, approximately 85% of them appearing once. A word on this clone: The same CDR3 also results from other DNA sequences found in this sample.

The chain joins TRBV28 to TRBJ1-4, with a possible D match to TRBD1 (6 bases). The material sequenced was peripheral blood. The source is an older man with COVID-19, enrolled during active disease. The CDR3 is CASSPGAPNEKLFF. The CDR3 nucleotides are TGTGCCAGCAGTCCAGGGGCCCCTAATGAAAAACTGTTTTTT.